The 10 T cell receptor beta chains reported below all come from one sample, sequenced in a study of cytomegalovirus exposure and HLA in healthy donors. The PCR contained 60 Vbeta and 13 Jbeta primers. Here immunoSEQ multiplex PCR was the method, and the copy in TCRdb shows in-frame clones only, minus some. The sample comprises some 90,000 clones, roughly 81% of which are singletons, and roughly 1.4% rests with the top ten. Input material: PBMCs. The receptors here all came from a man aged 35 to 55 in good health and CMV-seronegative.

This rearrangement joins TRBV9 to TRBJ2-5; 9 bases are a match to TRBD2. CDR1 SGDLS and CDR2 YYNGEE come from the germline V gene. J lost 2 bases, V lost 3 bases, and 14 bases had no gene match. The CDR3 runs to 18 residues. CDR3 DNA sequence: TGTGCCAGCAGCGGAGGGATGCGGGGGGGCCGCGGACAAGAGACCCAGTACTTC. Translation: CASSGGMRGGRGQETQYF. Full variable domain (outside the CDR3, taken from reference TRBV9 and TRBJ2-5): DSGVTQTPKHLITATGQRVTLRCSPRSGDLSVYWYQQSLDQGLQFLIQYYNGEERAKGNILERFSAQQFPDLHSELNLSSLELGDSALYFCASSGGMRGGRGQETQYFGPGTRLLVL.

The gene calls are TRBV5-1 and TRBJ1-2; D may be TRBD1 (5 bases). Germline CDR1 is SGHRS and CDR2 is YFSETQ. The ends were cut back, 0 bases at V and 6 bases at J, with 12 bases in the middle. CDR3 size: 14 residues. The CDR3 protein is CASSLDRYRDGYTF. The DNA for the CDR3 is TGCGCCAGCAGCTTGGACAGGTATCGGGATGGCTACACCTTC.

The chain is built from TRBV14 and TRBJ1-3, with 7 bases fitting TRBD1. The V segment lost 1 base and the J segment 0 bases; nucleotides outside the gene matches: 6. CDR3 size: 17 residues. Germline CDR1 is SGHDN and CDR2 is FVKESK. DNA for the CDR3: TGTGCCAGCAGCCAAGTTCGGACAGGAGCCTCTGGAAACACCATATATTTT. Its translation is CASSQVRTGASGNTIYF.

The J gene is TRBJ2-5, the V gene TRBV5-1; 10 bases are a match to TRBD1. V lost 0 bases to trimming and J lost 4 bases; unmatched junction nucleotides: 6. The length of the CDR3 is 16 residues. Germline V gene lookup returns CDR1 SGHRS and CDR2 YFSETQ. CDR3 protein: CASSLGDRGIRETQYF. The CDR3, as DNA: TGCGCCAGCAGCTTGGGGGACAGGGGCATCCGAGAGACCCAGTACTTC.

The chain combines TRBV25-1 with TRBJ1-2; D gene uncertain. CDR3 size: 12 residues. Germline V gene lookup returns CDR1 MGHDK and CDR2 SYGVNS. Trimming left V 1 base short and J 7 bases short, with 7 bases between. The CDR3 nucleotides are TGTGCCAGCAGTGAATCCCGGGGTGGCTACACCTTC. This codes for CASSESRGGYTF.

The CDR3 protein is CASSDDGGVYNEQFF. The CDR3 nucleotides read TGCGCCAGCAGCGACGATGGCGGGGTCTACAATGAGCAGTTCTTC. The V and J genes are TRBV5-1 and TRBJ2-1; a possible D gene is TRBD2 (6 bases). The germline CDR1 and CDR2 sequences are SGHRS and YFSETQ. This CDR3 is 15 amino acids long. Trimming took 4 bases from V and 3 from J, leaving 14 bases between them.

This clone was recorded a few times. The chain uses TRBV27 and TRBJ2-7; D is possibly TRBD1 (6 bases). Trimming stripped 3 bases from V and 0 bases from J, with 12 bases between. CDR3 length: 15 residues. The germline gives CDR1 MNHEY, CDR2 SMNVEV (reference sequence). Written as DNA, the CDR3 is TGTGCCAGCAGTTTTTGGGGGCAGAGCTCCTACGAGCAGTACTTC. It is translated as CASSFWGQSSYEQYF.

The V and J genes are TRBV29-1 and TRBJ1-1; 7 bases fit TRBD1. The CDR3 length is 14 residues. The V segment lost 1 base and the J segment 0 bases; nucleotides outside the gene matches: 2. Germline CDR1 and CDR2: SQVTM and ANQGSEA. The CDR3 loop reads CSVEAGQMNTEAFF. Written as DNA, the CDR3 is TGCAGCGTTGAAGCGGGACAGATGAACACTGAAGCTTTCTTT.

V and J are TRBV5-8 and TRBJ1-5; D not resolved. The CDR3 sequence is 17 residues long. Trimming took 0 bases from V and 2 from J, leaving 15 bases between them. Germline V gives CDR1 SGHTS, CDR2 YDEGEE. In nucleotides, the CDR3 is TGTGCCAGCAGCTTGGTAGAATGGCCGAGGGGCAATCAGCCCCAGCATTTT. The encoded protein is CASSLVEWPRGNQPQHF.

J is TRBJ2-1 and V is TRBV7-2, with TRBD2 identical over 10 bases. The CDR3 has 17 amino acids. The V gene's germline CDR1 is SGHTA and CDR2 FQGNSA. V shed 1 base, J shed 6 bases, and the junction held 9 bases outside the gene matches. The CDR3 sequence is CASSLVPAGGLSNEQFF. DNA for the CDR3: TGTGCCAGCAGCTTAGTTCCAGCGGGGGGGCTGAGCAATGAGCAGTTCTTC. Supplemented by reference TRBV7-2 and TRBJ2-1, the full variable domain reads GAGVSQSPSNKVTEKGKDVELRCDPISGHTALYWYRQSLGQGLEFLIYFQGNSAPDKSGLPSDRFSAERTGGSVSTLTIQRTQQEDSAVYLCASSLVPAGGLSNEQFFGPGTRLTVL.